This T cell receptor (beta chain) was captured by sequencing in a study of blood T cells in healthy people across ages. The CDR3 runs 14 residues. Germline-derived CDR1 and CDR2 are SGHAT and FQNNGV. The authors ran a second PCR of about 6 to 11 cycles using a sample-barcoded 5' primer and a J-beta primer mix. TCRdb itself ran the 5' RACE reads through MiXCR, one entry per CDR3 protein. The data show roughly 1,300,000 distinct CDR3 sequences, 59% seen once. The sequenced sample was blood. The sequence was obtained from a man between 18 and 35 years old in good health. The chain couples TRBV11-2 to TRBJ2-4; 9 bases fit TRBD1. The better agreement between TRBJ2-5 and the DNA end casts doubt on the J call. The CDR3 loop reads CASSDGQGRVTQYF. The CDR3 DNA follows: TGTGCCAGCAGCGATGGACAGGGGAGGGTGACCCAGTACTTC.